What follows are 18 T cell receptor beta chains derived from one specimen sequenced in a study of T cells expressing NK-cell markers. TCRdb reprocessed the 5' RACE reads and reports one entry per CDR3 protein, with no DNA. Seen in this sample are some 440,000 distinct CDR3 sequences; the ten most common clones hold more than 1.4%. The sequencing input was blood T cells: a sorted CD56 or NKG2C T cell subset, CD4+ or CD8+ T cells, or bulk PBMC T cells (not recorded which). The receptors shown here come from a woman between 45 and 60 years old in good health.

This sequence joins TRBV5-1 and TRBJ2-2; the TRBD2 assignment by TCRdb is unverifiable without DNA. The CDR3 runs to 17 residues. Germline CDR1 SGHRS, CDR2 YFSETQ. The CDR3 is CASRYSSGRVPPGELFF.

The chain joins TRBV29-1 to TRBJ1-1; there is no DNA to check the TCRdb D call of TRBD1. Germline V CDR1 and CDR2: SQVTM, ANQGSEA. The CDR3 runs to 15 residues. The CDR3 spells CSVQEGGHWNTEAFF.

The rearrangement links TRBV6-2 or TRBV6-3 to TRBJ2-7; TCRdb gives TRBD2 as the D gene, but with no DNA this cannot be confirmed. CDR3 length: 19 amino acids. Germline V gene lookup returns CDR1 MNHEY and CDR2 SVGEGT. The CDR3 loop reads CASSYDSGRTSGRLYEQYF.

The gene calls are TRBV5-1 and TRBJ2-2; with no DNA, the TCRdb D assignment of TRBD1 cannot be verified. From germline, CDR1 is SGHRS and CDR2 YFSETQ. The CDR3 contains 18 residues. The CDR3 loop is CASLTDPGTGPNTGELFF. Complete variable domain (other parts from reference TRBV5-1 and TRBJ2-2): KAGVTQTPRYLIKTRGQQVTLSCSPISGHRSVSWYQQTPGQGLQFLFEYFSETQRNKGNFPGRFSGRQFSNSRSEMNVSTLELGDSALYLCASLTDPGTGPNTGELFFGEGSRLTVL.

This chain connects TRBV9 to TRBJ2-2; the TRBD2 assignment by TCRdb is unverifiable without DNA. The V gene's germline CDR1 is SGDLS and CDR2 YYNGEE. The CDR3 sequence is 19 residues long. CDR3 amino acids: CASSVVPGLAKKNTGELFF.

The chain recombines TRBV7-2 with TRBJ2-7. The CDR3 extends over 14 amino acids. Germline loops: CDR1 SGHTA, CDR2 FQGNSA. The chain's CDR3 is CASSLSSGVREQYF. The full variable domain, completed using reference TRBV7-2 and TRBJ2-7, is GAGVSQSPSNKVTEKGKDVELRCDPISGHTALYWYRQSLGQGLEFLIYFQGNSAPDKSGLPSDRFSAERTGGSVSTLTIQRTQQEDSAVYLCASSLSSGVREQYFGPGTRLTVT.

This rearrangement joins TRBV11-3 to TRBJ2-2; TCRdb's D call, TRBD2, is unchecked because there is no DNA. Germline values: CDR1 SGHNT, CDR2 YENEEA. The CDR3 totals 14 residues. The CDR3 sequence is CASSAISGLGELFF.

This chain joins TRBV4-1 and TRBJ2-1; TCRdb gives TRBD2 as the D gene, but with no DNA this cannot be confirmed. The germline gives CDR1 MGHRA, CDR2 YSYEKL. The CDR3 totals 19 residues. CDR3 loop: CASSQEEVAGGHSYNEQFF.

The rearrangement uses TRBV10-3 and TRBJ1-1; the D call from TCRdb, TRBD1, cannot be confirmed without DNA. Germline assignment: CDR1 ENHRY and CDR2 SYGVKD. CDR3 size: 14 residues. The CDR3 reads CAINSFGGRAEAFF.

V gene TRBV7-9 combines with J gene TRBJ2-7; the TCRdb D gene call, TRBD1, has no DNA to confirm it. The CDR3 sequence is 16 residues long. CDR1 and CDR2 from the germline V gene are SEHNR and FQNEAQ (reference sequence). CDR3 residues: CASSPDLWGFTYEQYF.

The chain couples TRBV5-1 to TRBJ2-3; TCRdb reports TRBD2, a call that lacks DNA to check it against. Germline CDR1 and CDR2: SGHRS and YFSETQ. The CDR3 runs 15 residues. The CDR3 sequence is CASRSSGLGTDTQYF. Full variable domain (outside the CDR3, taken from reference TRBV5-1 and TRBJ2-3): KAGVTQTPRYLIKTRGQQVTLSCSPISGHRSVSWYQQTPGQGLQFLFEYFSETQRNKGNFPGRFSGRQFSNSRSEMNVSTLELGDSALYLCASRSSGLGTDTQYFGPGTRLTVL.

This chain links TRBV20-1 with TRBJ2-3; there is no DNA to check the TCRdb D call of TRBD2. The germline V gene has CDR1 DFQATT and CDR2 SNEGSKA (reference sequence). The CDR3 runs to 17 residues. CDR3 residues: CSARVGGREGSVDTQYF.

The rearrangement uses TRBV10-3 and TRBJ2-1; TCRdb reports TRBD1, a call that lacks DNA to check it against. This CDR3 region has 13 residues. Looked up from germline, CDR1 is ENHRY and CDR2 is SYGVKD. The CDR3 here is CAISDPDRLKGFF.

This rearrangement joins TRBV5-1 to TRBJ2-3. This CDR3 contains 13 residues. Germline V lookup: CDR1 SGHRS, CDR2 YFSETQ. The CDR3 is CASSPYSTDTQYF.

The V and J genes are TRBV18 and TRBJ1-2. Per the germline V gene, CDR1 is KGHSH and CDR2 is LQKENI. The CDR3 consists of 15 residues. The CDR3 is CASSPPVISSYGYTF. The full variable domain, its missing parts supplied by reference TRBV18 and TRBJ1-2, is NAGVMQNPRHLVRRRGQEARLRCSPMKGHSHVYWYRQLPEEGLKFMVYLQKENIIDESGMPKERFSAEFPKEGPSILRIQQVVRGDSAAYFCASSPPVISSYGYTFGSGTRLTVV.

V usage is TRBV30 and J usage is TRBJ2-1; TCRdb gives TRBD2 as the D gene, but with no DNA this cannot be confirmed. The germline V gene has CDR1 GTSNPN and CDR2 SVGIG (reference sequence). This CDR3 region has 15 residues. Here the CDR3 reads CAWSALAGGINEQFF.

V is TRBV5-1 and J is TRBJ2-3; checking the TCRdb D call of TRBD1 is not possible without DNA. This CDR3 region has 13 residues. Germline values: CDR1 SGHRS, CDR2 YFSETQ. Here the CDR3 reads CASRGQATDTQYF. The variable domain in full, completed from reference TRBV5-1 and TRBJ2-3, reads KAGVTQTPRYLIKTRGQQVTLSCSPISGHRSVSWYQQTPGQGLQFLFEYFSETQRNKGNFPGRFSGRQFSNSRSEMNVSTLELGDSALYLCASRGQATDTQYFGPGTRLTVL.

The chain couples TRBV7-7 to TRBJ2-5; TCRdb's assignment of TRBD1 cannot be checked, as there is no DNA. The V gene's germline CDR1 is SSHAT and CDR2 FNYEAQ (reference sequence). The CDR3 runs 13 residues. The CDR3 region is CASSTGLGETQYF. Using reference TRBV7-7 and TRBJ2-5 for the parts outside the CDR3, the full variable domain is GAGVSQSPRYKVTKRGQDVTLRCDPISSHATLYWYQQALGQGPEFLTYFNYEAQPDKSGLPSDRFSAERPEGSISTLTIQRTEQRDSAMYRCASSTGLGETQYFGPGTRLLVL.